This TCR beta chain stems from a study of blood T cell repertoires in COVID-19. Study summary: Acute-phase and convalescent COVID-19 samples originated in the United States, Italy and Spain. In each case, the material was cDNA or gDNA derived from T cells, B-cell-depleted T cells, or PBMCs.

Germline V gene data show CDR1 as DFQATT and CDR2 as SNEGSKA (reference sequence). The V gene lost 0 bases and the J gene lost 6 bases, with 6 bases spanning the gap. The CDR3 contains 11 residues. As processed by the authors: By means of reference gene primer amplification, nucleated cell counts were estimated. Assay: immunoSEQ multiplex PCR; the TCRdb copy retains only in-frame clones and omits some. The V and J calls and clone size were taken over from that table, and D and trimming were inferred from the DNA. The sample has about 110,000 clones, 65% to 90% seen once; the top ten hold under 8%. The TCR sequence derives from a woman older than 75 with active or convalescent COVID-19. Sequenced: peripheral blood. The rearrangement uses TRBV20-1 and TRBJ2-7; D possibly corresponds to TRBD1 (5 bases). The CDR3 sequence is CSAREGVEQYF. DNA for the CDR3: TGCAGTGCTAGAGAAGGGGTCGAGCAGTACTTC.